This TCR beta chain was observed in a study of CD8 T cells in ankylosing spondylitis. Study-level points and caveats: Seven to nine highly homologous variants formed a TCR beta motif that appeared characteristic of ankylosing spondylitis blood. Disease-linked clones reportedly showed significant enrichment in matched ankylosing spondylitis synovial fluid. Certain motif variants had earlier been reported in reactive arthritis synovial fluid and blood. Researchers report that disease-linked clones proved CD8+ and relatively rare in peripheral blood.

This clonotype has more than one count but fewer than ten. Its antigen is unknown. Quantitative 5'-RACE with molecular barcodes generated TCR beta libraries. Each CDR3 protein gets one entry after TCRdb re-called the 5' RACE reads with MiXCR. Of about 840,000 distinct CDR3 sequences in the sample, 12% were seen once. There are 15 residues in the CDR3. The germline V and J ends were trimmed by 1 base and 6 bases, with 13 bases remaining between them. Germline CDR1 SGHTA, CDR2 FQGNSA. The specimen was blood, either unsorted or a sorted T cell fraction (not recorded which). The TCR comes from a male donor with ankylosing spondylitis. V and J are TRBV7-2 and TRBJ2-1; TRBD1 is a possible D gene (6 bases). The CDR3 protein is CASSLDRDGANEQFF. Here the CDR3 DNA reads TGTGCCAGCAGCTTAGACAGGGACGGCGCCAATGAGCAGTTCTTC.